This T cell receptor beta chain was profiled in a study of regulatory T cells in long-lasting Graves disease. A remark on this clonotype: Its antigen is undetermined. The junction departs from germline at one end; a sequencing error may be responsible.

TCR beta libraries were built with iRepertoire HTBI primers and Arm-PCR of CDR3 regions. TCRdb re-called the multiplex PCR reads with MiXCR, one entry per CDR3 protein. This table holds around 450,000 distinct CDR3 sequences, 15% to 20% found once. This CDR3 has 14 residues. Per germline, CDR1 SEHNR and CDR2 FQNEAQ (reference sequence). The time point here: newly diagnosed GD, antithyroid drugs for less than 3 months. RNA from PBMCs was the source of the TCR library. Notes on the study in general: The work looked only at peripheral blood and did not look at thyroid tissue. Persistent patients shared more public clonotypes (roughly 3,000) than newly diagnosed patients (966). Favored usage of TRBV28, TRBJ1-2 and TRBJ2-5 was recorded in persistent disease.

This sample also appeared in a second study, on T cells in Graves' hyperthyroidism and ophthalmopathy. That study reports: The HTBI primer set served for first-round RT-PCR of the TCR CDR3.

The TCR was taken from a middle-aged man with Graves disease. The chain combines TRBV7-9 with TRBJ2-7; D is perhaps TRBD1 (5 bases). This sample comprised peripheral blood mononuclear cells (PBMCs), obtained at new diagnosis, from a patient treated with antithyroid drugs. In nucleotides, the CDR3 is TGTGCCGGCAGCTTATCACTCCAGGGCTACGAGCAGTACTTC. It yields the protein CAGSLSLQGYEQYF.